These 10 T cell receptor beta chains share one sample of origin, sequenced in a study of human thymus T cells. The assay was immunoSEQ multiplex PCR, and TCRdb's table has in-frame clones only and misses some. Of tens of thousands of clones in the sample, roughly 95% were seen once. Corrective heart surgery yielded resections, and these provided the thymus tissue. Material for sequencing was thymus tissue. These receptors were taken from a girl less than two years old with a congenital heart defect but otherwise immunologically healthy.

CDR3 DNA: TGTGCCAGCAGCCCGACACCGCAGAACACTGAAGCTTTCTTT. As protein: CASSPTPQNTEAFF. This chain connects TRBV6-5 to TRBJ1-1; no clear D gene. Germline lookup yields CDR1 MNHEY and CDR2 SVGAGI. Trimming stripped 6 bases from V and 1 base from J, with 12 bases between. The CDR3 extends over 14 amino acids.

This sequence joins TRBV15 and TRBJ2-3; D could derive from TRBD1 or TRBD2 (6 bases each). The CDR3 contains 21 residues. Between the trimmed V and J ends, which lost 0 bases and 2 bases, there was a span of 27 bases. Germline assignment: CDR1 LNHNV and CDR2 YYDKDF (reference sequence). In DNA form, the CDR3 reads TGTGCCACCAGCAGAGATACCGGGAGAGCGGCTCCGGACAGACCCACAGATACGCAGTATTTT. Its protein is CATSRDTGRAAPDRPTDTQYF.

The chain carries TRBV5-1 and TRBJ2-7, with D tentatively TRBD1 (6 bases). This CDR3 has 16 residues. Germline loops: CDR1 SGHRS, CDR2 YFSETQ. V was trimmed by 0 bases and J by 4 bases, leaving 17 bases between them. The CDR3, as DNA: TGCGCCAGCAGCTTGGAGGGGAAACCAGGGGCGTACGAGCAGTACTTC. This encodes CASSLEGKPGAYEQYF.

This clone was picked up one time. The chain couples TRBV19 to TRBJ1-1; D is unclear. In germline, CDR1 is LNHDA, CDR2 SQIVND (reference sequence). The V gene lost 5 bases and the J gene lost 4 bases, with 5 bases spanning the gap. CDR3 size: 11 residues. The CDR3 sequence: CASSLATEAFF. In DNA, the CDR3 is TGTGCCAGTAGTCTTGCCACTGAAGCTTTCTTT.

The rearrangement uses TRBV9 and TRBJ2-1; 7 bases line up with TRBD2. J lost 5 bases, V lost 2 bases, and 7 bases had no gene match. Germline V gene lookup returns CDR1 SGDLS and CDR2 YYNGEE. This CDR3 is 15 amino acids long. The CDR3 DNA sequence: TGTGCCAGCAGCGTTGGACTAGGGTCGGACAATGAGCAGTTCTTC. Encoded protein: CASSVGLGSDNEQFF.

The genes are TRBV2 and TRBJ1-5; 10 nucleotides line up with TRBD1. Germline CDR1 SNHLY, CDR2 FYNNEI. CDR3 length: 16 residues. The V gene end was trimmed by 5 bases and the J gene end by 7 bases; junction bases not matched to a gene: 11. Here the CDR3 reads CASSWAGQGNGQPQHF. CDR3 sequence (DNA): TGTGCCAGCAGTTGGGCGGGACAGGGGAATGGGCAGCCCCAGCATTTT.

V is TRBV2 and J is TRBJ2-5, with D perhaps TRBD2 (7 bases). Germline V gene sequence: CDR1 SNHLY, CDR2 FYNNEI. V was trimmed by 7 bases and J by 5 bases, leaving 23 bases between them. The CDR3 spans 16 residues. The CDR3: CASNFGVRGPRETQYF. The CDR3 coding sequence is TGTGCCAGCAATTTCGGGGTGCGGGGGCCGAGGGAGACCCAGTACTTC.

The V and J genes are TRBV5-1 and TRBJ2-7, with D tentatively TRBD1 or TRBD2 (5 bases each). The CDR3 covers 16 residues. Germline CDR1 reads SGHRS; CDR2 reads YFSETQ. The ends were cut back, 3 bases at V and 4 bases at J, with 20 bases in the middle. The CDR3 region is CASSYFTRDPNYEQYF. The CDR3 coding sequence is TGCGCCAGCAGCTACTTCACCAGGGACCCCAATTACGAGCAGTACTTC.

V is TRBV27 and J is TRBJ2-7; TRBD1 might be the D (6 bases). V was trimmed by 5 bases and J by 3 bases, leaving 20 bases between them. This CDR3 comprises 16 residues. Per the germline V gene, CDR1 is MNHEY and CDR2 is SMNVEV (reference sequence). The CDR3 reads CASSPPPQGRGYEQYF. CDR3 in DNA: TGTGCCAGCAGTCCCCCCCCACAGGGTAGGGGCTACGAGCAGTACTTC.

In its sample, this clone was seen once. The chain has TRBV9 and TRBJ1-2, with a tentative D call TRBD1 (6 bases). Germline lookup yields CDR1 SGDLS and CDR2 YYNGEE. This CDR3 contains 15 residues. V gave up 0 bases and J gave up 9 bases, with 18 bases separating them. CDR3 DNA sequence: TGTGCCAGCAGCGTAGCTACCCTCGGGGGACAAAGCTACACCTTC. Translating gives CASSVATLGGQSYTF.